Listed below are T cell receptor beta chains from one sample, sequenced in a study of blood T cell repertoires in COVID-19. Only in-frame clones appear in the TCRdb table, and some are missing; sequencing was by immunoSEQ multiplex PCR. The sample contains 180,000 or so clones, 75% to 90% of which appear only once. The sequenced sample was peripheral blood. These receptor sequences come from a man between 60 and 70 years old with acute or convalescent COVID-19. CDR3s include the opening cysteine and the closing phenylalanine or tryptophan. A D gene is named only where the DNA matches it firmly. Clone size is stated in some rows and not others, as once, few, many or a class when expanded.

V: TRBV19; J: TRBJ2-7; size: once; D: TRBD2; CDR3: CASSIVSGSSYEQYF; DNA: TGTGCCAGTAGTATAGTTAGCGGGAGCTCCTACGAGCAGTACTTC
V: TRBV5-6; J: TRBJ2-1; size: NA; D: TRBD2; CDR3: CASSSPGDLAGGLNEQFF; DNA: TGTGCCAGCAGCTCCCCCGGGGACTTAGCGGGAGGGCTAAATGAGCAGTTCTTC
V: TRBV3-1/TRBV3-2; J: TRBJ2-7; size: NA; D: NA; CDR3: CASSQARHFYEQYF; DNA: TGTGCCAGCAGCCAAGCGCGACACTTCTACGAGCAGTACTTC
V: TRBV7-9; J: TRBJ2-1; size: NA; D: TRBD1; CDR3: CASSRTRGQVNEQFF; DNA: TGTGCCAGCAGCCGAACAAGGGGACAGGTGAATGAGCAGTTCTTC
V: TRBV3-1/TRBV3-2; J: TRBJ2-1; size: NA; D: NA; CDR3: CASSRTTPGDEQFF; DNA: TGTGCCAGCAGCCGTACGACCCCGGGGGATGAGCAGTTCTTC
V: TRBV28; J: TRBJ2-7; size: once; D: TRBD1; CDR3: CASSLGGQGAYEQYF; DNA: TGTGCCAGCAGTTTAGGCGGACAGGGGGCATACGAGCAGTACTTC
V: TRBV4-2; J: TRBJ2-2; size: NA; D: NA; CDR3: CASSRGGQGGELFF; DNA: TGTGCCAGCAGCCGAGGCGGCCAGGGGGGGGAGCTGTTTTTT
V: TRBV28; J: TRBJ1-2; size: NA; D: NA; CDR3: CASSPGTPNYGYTF; DNA: TGTGCCAGCAGCCCCGGGACACCAAACTATGGCTACACCTTC
V: TRBV4-1; J: TRBJ1-1; size: NA; D: NA; CDR3: CASSPTSSGGFEAFF; DNA: TGCGCCAGCAGCCCGACTTCTTCCGGCGGGTTTGAAGCTTTCTTT
V: TRBV6-5; J: TRBJ1-2; size: NA; D: NA; CDR3: CASSYDLGRYGYTF; DNA: TGTGCCAGCAGTTATGATCTGGGGCGCTATGGCTACACCTTC
V: TRBV7-3; J: TRBJ1-1; size: NA; D: NA; CDR3: CASSTNRDTEAFF; DNA: TGTGCCAGCAGCACCAACAGGGACACTGAAGCTTTCTTT
V: TRBV19; J: TRBJ1-5; size: NA; D: NA; CDR3: CASSMGRTGEPQHF; DNA: TGTGCCAGTAGTATGGGTCGAACCGGGGAGCCCCAGCATTTT
V: TRBV6-9; J: TRBJ1-1; size: NA; D: NA; CDR3: CASSYLGGYGTEAFF; DNA: TGTGCCAGCAGTTATCTCGGGGGGTACGGCACTGAAGCTTTCTTT
V: TRBV28; J: TRBJ2-7; size: NA; D: NA; CDR3: CASSLPSRLPGGEQYF; DNA: TGTGCCAGCAGTTTACCCTCTAGATTACCAGGGGGGGAGCAGTACTTC
V: TRBV6-6; J: TRBJ2-1; size: NA; D: TRBD2; CDR3: CASSYGGGNEQFF; DNA: TGTGCCAGCAGTTACGGCGGGGGCAATGAGCAGTTCTTC
V: TRBV7-9; J: TRBJ1-6; size: NA; D: NA; CDR3: CASSQMQGYNSPLHF; DNA: TGTGCCAGCAGCCAAATGCAGGGGTATAATTCACCCCTCCACTTT
V: TRBV5-1; J: TRBJ2-3; size: NA; D: NA; CDR3: CASSSRLRGTQYF; DNA: TGCGCCAGCAGCTCGCGCCTGCGGGGTACGCAGTATTTT
V: TRBV28; J: TRBJ2-2; size: NA; D: NA; CDR3: CASRGHLKAGELFF; DNA: TGTGCCAGCAGGGGCCACCTGAAGGCCGGGGAGCTGTTTTTT
V: TRBV6-5; J: TRBJ1-5; size: once; D: NA; CDR3: CASSYNGEGKPQHF; DNA: TGTGCCAGCAGTTACAACGGGGAGGGCAAGCCCCAGCATTTT
V: TRBV5-1; J: TRBJ1-2; size: NA; D: NA; CDR3: CASSLGTSNYGYTF; DNA: TGCGCCAGCAGCTTGGGTACATCTAACTATGGCTACACCTTC
V: TRBV5-4; J: TRBJ2-5; size: NA; D: TRBD2; CDR3: CASSLGLAGGEETQYF; DNA: TGTGCCAGCAGCCTCGGACTAGCGGGAGGGGAAGAGACCCAGTACTTC
V: TRBV2; J: TRBJ1-6; size: NA; D: TRBD1; CDR3: CASSDRVSPLHF; DNA: TGTGCCAGCAGCGACAGGGTATCACCCCTCCACTTT
V: TRBV29-1; J: TRBJ2-6; size: few; D: NA; CDR3: CSVDSTSGANVLTF; DNA: TGCAGCGTTGATAGCACATCGGGGGCCAACGTCCTGACTTTC
V: TRBV19; J: TRBJ2-1; size: few; D: TRBD2; CDR3: CASRGSGSGNEQFF; DNA: TGTGCCAGTAGAGGTAGCGGGAGTGGGAATGAGCAGTTCTTC
V: TRBV28; J: TRBJ2-4; size: NA; D: TRBD1; CDR3: CASSFSDRGRYIQYF; DNA: TGTGCCAGCAGTTTTTCGGACAGGGGGCGATACATTCAGTACTTC
V: TRBV5-1; J: TRBJ2-1; size: NA; D: TRBD2; CDR3: CASSTTSGSYNEQFF; DNA: TGCGCCAGCAGCACTACTAGCGGCTCCTACAATGAGCAGTTCTTC
V: TRBV5-1; J: TRBJ1-1; size: NA; D: NA; CDR3: CASSFGGADTEAFF; DNA: TGCGCCAGCAGCTTCGGGGGAGCGGACACTGAAGCTTTCTTT
V: TRBV5-4; J: TRBJ2-7; size: NA; D: TRBD2; CDR3: CASSLRFGTSPHEQYF; DNA: TGTGCCAGCAGCTTGAGATTTGGGACTAGCCCCCACGAGCAGTACTTC
V: TRBV19; J: TRBJ1-5; size: NA; D: TRBD1; CDR3: CASSIIGQGSNQPQHF; DNA: TGTGCCAGTAGTATTATTGGACAGGGAAGCAATCAGCCCCAGCATTTT
V: TRBV7-9; J: TRBJ2-2; size: NA; D: NA; CDR3: CASARGSNTGELFF; DNA: TGTGCCAGCGCTAGAGGAAGTAACACCGGGGAGCTGTTTTTT
V: TRBV27; J: TRBJ1-2; size: NA; D: TRBD1; CDR3: CASSTRTGQIYGYTF; DNA: TGTGCCAGCAGTACTCGGACAGGCCAAATCTATGGCTACACCTTC